This TCR beta chain was documented in a study of response to subunit inactivated influenza vaccine. V lost 4 bases and J lost 3, with 16 bases in between. Germline V gives CDR1 LGHNA, CDR2 YNFKEQ. The CDR3 spans 15 residues. Via MiXCR, TCRdb re-called the RT-PCR reads, giving one row per CDR3 protein. Of roughly 500,000 distinct CDR3 sequences listed, 20% to 25% are singletons. Study-wide results and caveats: The authors proposed limited new T cell recruitment per seasonal influenza vaccination.

With regard to this clonotype: The antigen is unknown.

This sample was shared with a second study, whose subject was T cells expressing NK-cell markers. That source adds: The authors generated TCR beta cDNA through 5'RACE template switching with UMIs.

The TCR originated in a man aged 45 to 65 who received an inactivated influenza vaccine. The sample in question was CD4+ T cells sorted from PBMCs, obtained 12 days after vaccination. This rearrangement joins TRBV4-2 to TRBJ2-7, with D possibly called TRBD1 or TRBD2 (6 bases each). The CDR3 is CASSPSGAGYYEQYF. In nucleotides, the CDR3 is TGTGCCAGCAGCCCATCGGGGGCCGGATACTACGAGCAGTACTTC.